The source of this T cell receptor beta chain is a study of identical twins. Findings of the study overall: Out-of-frame beta sequences exhibited a weaker degree of excess twin sharing.

This clonotype was counted between two and nine times. Its antigen is not known. All donors were healthy Caucasians. One entry per CDR3 protein, called by TCRdb with MiXCR from the 5' RACE reads. The table has approximately 1.8 million distinct CDR3 sequences, under 35% seen once. Sequencing input: cord blood. This clonotype was obtained from a newborn girl in good health.

The CDR3 region has the DNA TGTGCCAGCAGATCGGGACTCCCGGAGACCCAGTACTTC. Its translation is CASRSGLPETQYF. The gene calls are TRBV2 and TRBJ2-5; D might be TRBD2 (6 bases). Trimming left V 6 bases short and J 5 bases short, with 13 bases between. CDR3 size: 13 residues. Looked up from germline, CDR1 is SNHLY and CDR2 is FYNNEI.